Included here is one T cell receptor beta chain sequence, with context. TCRdb passed the reads through MiXCR, listing each CDR3 protein once. Of 150,000 or so distinct CDR3 sequences in the sample, less than 25% were seen once. The data derive from a study of T cell repertoires in cytomegalovirus infection. The sequenced material came from PBMCs. The sequence was collected from a human donor in good health (CMV status not recorded). Some clones in this sample may be carry-over from other donors' samples.

For the CDR3, the DNA is TGTGCCAGCAGCTTAGCCGTGGGTCTGAACACTGAAGCTTTCTTT. Amino acids: CASSLAVGLNTEAFF. V and J are TRBV7-9 and TRBJ1-1; the D is unclear. CDR1 and CDR2 (germline): SEHNR, FQNEAQ (reference sequence). Trimming left V 0 bases short and J 0 bases short, with 8 bases between. This CDR3 contains 15 residues.